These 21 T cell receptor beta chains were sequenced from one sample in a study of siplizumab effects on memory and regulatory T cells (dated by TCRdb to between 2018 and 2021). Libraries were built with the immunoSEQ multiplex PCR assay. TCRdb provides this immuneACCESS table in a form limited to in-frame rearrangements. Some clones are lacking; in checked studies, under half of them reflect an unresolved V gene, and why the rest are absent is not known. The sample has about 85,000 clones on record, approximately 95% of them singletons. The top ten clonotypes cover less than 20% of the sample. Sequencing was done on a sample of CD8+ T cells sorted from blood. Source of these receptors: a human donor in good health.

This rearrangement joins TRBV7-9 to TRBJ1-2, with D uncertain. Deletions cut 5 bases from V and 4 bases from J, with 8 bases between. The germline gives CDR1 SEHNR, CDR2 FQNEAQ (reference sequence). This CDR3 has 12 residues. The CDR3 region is CASSPPGYGYTF. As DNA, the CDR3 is TGTGCCAGCAGCCCCCCAGGCTATGGCTACACCTTC.

In DNA form, the CDR3 reads TGTGCCAGCAGCGTAGCTGGAGCCGACGAGCAGTACTTC. Residues: CASSVAGADEQYF. V gene TRBV9 combines with J gene TRBJ2-5; D is undetermined. Judging by the DNA end, TRBJ2-7 fits better; the J call may be wrong. Germline lookup yields CDR1 SGDLS and CDR2 YYNGEE. This CDR3 has 13 amino acids.

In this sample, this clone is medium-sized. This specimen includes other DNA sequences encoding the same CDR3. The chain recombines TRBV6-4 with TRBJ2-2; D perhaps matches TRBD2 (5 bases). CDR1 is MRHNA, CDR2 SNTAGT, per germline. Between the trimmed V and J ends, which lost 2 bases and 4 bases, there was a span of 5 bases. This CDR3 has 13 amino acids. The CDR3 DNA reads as TGTGCCAGCAGTGACAGCGGCACCGGGGAGCTGTTTTTT. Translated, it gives CASSDSGTGELFF.

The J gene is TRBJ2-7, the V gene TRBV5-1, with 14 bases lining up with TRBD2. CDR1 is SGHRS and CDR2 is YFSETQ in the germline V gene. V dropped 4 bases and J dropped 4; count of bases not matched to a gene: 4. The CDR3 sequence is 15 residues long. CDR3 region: CASSGGLAGEYEQYF. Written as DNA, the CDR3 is TGCGCCAGCAGCGGGGGACTAGCGGGAGAATACGAGCAGTACTTC.

DNA for the CDR3: TGTGCCAGCAGCTTACCCCTAAGCGGGGAGAGCACAGATACGCAGTATTTT. Translation gives CASSLPLSGESTDTQYF. The chain carries TRBV7-8 and TRBJ2-3, with TRBD2 identical over 7 bases. The CDR3 is made up of 17 amino acids. J was trimmed by 0 bases and V by 2 bases; bases with no gene match: 8. Germline V gives CDR1 SGHVS, CDR2 FQNEAQ.

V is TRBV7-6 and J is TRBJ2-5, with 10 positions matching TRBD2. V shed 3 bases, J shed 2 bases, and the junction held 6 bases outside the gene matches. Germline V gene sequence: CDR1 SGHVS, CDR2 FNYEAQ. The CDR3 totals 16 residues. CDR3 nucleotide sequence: TGTGCCAGCAGCTTTTCGGAGCGGGAGGGTCAAGAGACCCAGTACTTC. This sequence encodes CASSFSEREGQETQYF. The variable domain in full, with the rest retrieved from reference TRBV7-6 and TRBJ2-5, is GAGVSQSPRYKVTKRGQDVALRCDPISGHVSLYWYRQALGQGPEFLTYFNYEAQQDKSGLPNDRFSAERPEGSISTLTIQRTEQRDSAMYRCASSFSEREGQETQYFGPGTRLLVL.

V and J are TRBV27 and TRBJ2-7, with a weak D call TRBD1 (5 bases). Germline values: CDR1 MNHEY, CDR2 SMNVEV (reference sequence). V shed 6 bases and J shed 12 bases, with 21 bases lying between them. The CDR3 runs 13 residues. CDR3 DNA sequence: TGTGCCAGCAGCGTAGGGGTCATGCAGTTCTTGTACTTC. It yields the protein CASSVGVMQFLYF.

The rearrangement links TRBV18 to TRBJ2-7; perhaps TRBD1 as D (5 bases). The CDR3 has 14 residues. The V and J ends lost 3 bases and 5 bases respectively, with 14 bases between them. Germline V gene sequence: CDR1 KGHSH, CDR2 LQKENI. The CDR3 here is CASSPVGLDDEQYF. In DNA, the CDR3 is TGTGCCAGCTCACCCGTGGGGCTCGACGACGAGCAGTACTTC.

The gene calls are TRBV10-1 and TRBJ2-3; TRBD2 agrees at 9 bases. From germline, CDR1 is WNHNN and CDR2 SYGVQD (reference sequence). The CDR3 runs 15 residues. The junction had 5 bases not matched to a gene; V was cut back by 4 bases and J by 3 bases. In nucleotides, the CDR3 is TGCGCCAGCAGTGCGTTAGCGGGAGCGACAGATACGCAGTATTTT. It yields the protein CASSALAGATDTQYF.

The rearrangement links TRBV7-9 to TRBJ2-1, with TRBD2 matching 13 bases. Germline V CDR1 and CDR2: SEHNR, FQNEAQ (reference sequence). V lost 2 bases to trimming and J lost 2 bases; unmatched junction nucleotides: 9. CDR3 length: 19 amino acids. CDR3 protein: CASSLTGTSGIRAYNEQFF. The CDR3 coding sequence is TGTGCCAGCAGCTTAACCGGGACTAGCGGGATTCGTGCCTACAATGAGCAGTTCTTC.

In DNA form, the CDR3 reads TGTGCCAGCAGCGCCACCGGGACTAGCATCGACGAGCAGTACTTC. This gives the protein CASSATGTSIDEQYF. The chain employs TRBV7-8 and TRBJ2-7, with 9 bases aligning to TRBD2. CDR3 length equals 15 residues. CDR1 is SGHVS and CDR2 is FQNEAQ in the germline V gene. V lost 5 bases and J lost 5; bases outside the gene matches: 10. Drawing the rest from reference TRBV7-8 and TRBJ2-7, the complete variable domain is GAGVSQSPRYKVAKRGQDVALRCDPISGHVSLFWYQQALGQGPEFLTYFQNEAQLDKSGLPSDRFFAERPEGSVSTLKIQRTQQEDSAVYLCASSATGTSIDEQYFGPGTRLTVT.

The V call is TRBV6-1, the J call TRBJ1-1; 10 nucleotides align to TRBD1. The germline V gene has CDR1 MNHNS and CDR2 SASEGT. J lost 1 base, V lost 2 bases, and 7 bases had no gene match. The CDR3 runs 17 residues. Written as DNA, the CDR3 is TGTGCCAGCAGTGAAATTATGGGACAGGGGAGGAACACTGAAGCTTTCTTT. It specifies CASSEIMGQGRNTEAFF.

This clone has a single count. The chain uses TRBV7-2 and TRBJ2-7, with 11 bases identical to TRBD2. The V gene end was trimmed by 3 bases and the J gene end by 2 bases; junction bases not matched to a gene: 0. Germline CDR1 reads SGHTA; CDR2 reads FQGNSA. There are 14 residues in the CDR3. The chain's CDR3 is CASSLGLAAYEQYF. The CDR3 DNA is TGTGCCAGCAGCTTGGGACTAGCGGCCTACGAGCAGTACTTC.

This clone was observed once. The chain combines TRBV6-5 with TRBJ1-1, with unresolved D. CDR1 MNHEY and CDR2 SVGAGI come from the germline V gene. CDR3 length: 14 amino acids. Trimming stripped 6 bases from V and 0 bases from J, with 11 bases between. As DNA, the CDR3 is TGTGCCAGCAGCCTACCGGGTCTGAACACTGAAGCTTTCTTT. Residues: CASSLPGLNTEAFF.

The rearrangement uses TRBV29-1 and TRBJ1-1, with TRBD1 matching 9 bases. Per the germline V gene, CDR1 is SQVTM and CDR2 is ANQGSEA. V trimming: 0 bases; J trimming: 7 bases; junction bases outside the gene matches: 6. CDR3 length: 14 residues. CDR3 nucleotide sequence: TGCAGCGTTGAAGATAGGGACAGGGTTAATGAAGCTTTCTTT. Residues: CSVEDRDRVNEAFF.

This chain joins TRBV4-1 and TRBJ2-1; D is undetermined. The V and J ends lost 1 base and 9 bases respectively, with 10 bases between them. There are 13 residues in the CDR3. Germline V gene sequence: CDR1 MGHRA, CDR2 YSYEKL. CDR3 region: CASSQADWVEQFF. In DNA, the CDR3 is TGCGCCAGCAGCCAAGCCGATTGGGTTGAGCAGTTCTTC.

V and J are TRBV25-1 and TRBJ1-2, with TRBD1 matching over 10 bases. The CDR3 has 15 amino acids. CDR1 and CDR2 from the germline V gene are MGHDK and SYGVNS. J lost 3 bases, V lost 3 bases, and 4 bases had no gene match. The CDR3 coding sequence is TGTGCCAGCAGTGACCCGGACAGGGGGGACTATGGCTACACCTTC. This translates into CASSDPDRGDYGYTF.

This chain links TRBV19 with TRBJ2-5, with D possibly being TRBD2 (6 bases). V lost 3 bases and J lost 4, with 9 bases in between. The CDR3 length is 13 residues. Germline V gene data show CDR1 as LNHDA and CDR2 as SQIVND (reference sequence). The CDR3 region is CASSIGSGETQYF. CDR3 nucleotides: TGTGCCAGTAGTATCGGTAGCGGAGAGACCCAGTACTTC.

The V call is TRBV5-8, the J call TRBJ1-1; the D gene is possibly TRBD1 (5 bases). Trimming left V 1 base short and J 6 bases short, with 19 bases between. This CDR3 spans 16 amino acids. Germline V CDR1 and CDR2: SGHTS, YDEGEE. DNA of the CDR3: TGTGCCAGCAGCTTGTTCCTCTTACGGGGGTTTTCTGAAGCTTTCTTT. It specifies CASSLFLLRGFSEAFF.

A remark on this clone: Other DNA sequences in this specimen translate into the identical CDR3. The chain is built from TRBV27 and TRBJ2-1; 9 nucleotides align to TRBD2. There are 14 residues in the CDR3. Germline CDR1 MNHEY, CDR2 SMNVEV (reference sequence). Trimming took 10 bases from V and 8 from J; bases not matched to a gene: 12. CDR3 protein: CATWRGGAGDEQFF. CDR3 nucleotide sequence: TGTGCCACATGGCGGGGGGGGGCGGGAGATGAGCAGTTCTTC.

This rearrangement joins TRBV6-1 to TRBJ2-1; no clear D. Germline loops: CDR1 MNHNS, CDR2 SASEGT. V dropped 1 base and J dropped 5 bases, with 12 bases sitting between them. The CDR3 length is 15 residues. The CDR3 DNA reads TGTGCCAGCAGTGAAGTCGTAAACAGAAACAATGAGCAGTTCTTC. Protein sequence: CASSEVVNRNNEQFF.